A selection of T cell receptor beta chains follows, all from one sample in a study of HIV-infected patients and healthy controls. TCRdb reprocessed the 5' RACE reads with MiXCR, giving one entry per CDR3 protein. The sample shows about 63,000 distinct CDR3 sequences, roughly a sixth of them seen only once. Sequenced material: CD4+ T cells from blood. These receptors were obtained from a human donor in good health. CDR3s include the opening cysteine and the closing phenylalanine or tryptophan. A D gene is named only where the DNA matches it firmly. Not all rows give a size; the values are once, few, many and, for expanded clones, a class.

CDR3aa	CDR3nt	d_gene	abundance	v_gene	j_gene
CSARKSGNTEAFF	TGCAGTGCTAGAAAGTCCGGGAACACTGAAGCTTTCTTT	NA	few	TRBV20-1	TRBJ1-1
CASSKATSGSAYEQYF	TGTGCCAGCAGCAAAGCCACTAGCGGGAGTGCCTACGAGCAGTACTTC	TRBD2	few	TRBV7-8	TRBJ2-7
CSVDSVGTEAFF	TGCAGCGTTGACTCCGTGGGCACTGAAGCTTTCTTT	NA	NA	TRBV29-1	TRBJ1-1
CASSPVRNEQFF	TGTGCCAGCAGTCCCGTCAGGAATGAGCAGTTCTTC	NA	NA	TRBV28	TRBJ2-1
CASSLEQGWYTEAFF	TGTGCCAGCAGCTTAGAGCAGGGTTGGTACACTGAAGCTTTCTTT	NA	NA	TRBV7-9	TRBJ1-1
CASSLAGERWQYF	TGTGCCAGCAGCTTGGCGGGCGAGCGGTGGCAGTACTTC	NA	NA	TRBV5-6	TRBJ2-7
CASPLAGGPRDTQYF	TGTGCCAGCCCCCTAGCGGGAGGGCCTCGAGATACGCAGTATTTT	TRBD2	few	TRBV2	TRBJ2-3
CASSLKAGGFDEQFF	TGTGCCAGCAGCTTAAAGGCAGGTGGATTCGATGAGCAGTTCTTC	NA	few	TRBV7-9	TRBJ2-1
CASSLLSGNTIYF	TGTGCCAGTAGCCTACTCTCTGGAAACACCATATATTTT	NA	NA	TRBV19	TRBJ1-3
CASSYSLRTEETQYF	TGTGCCAGCAGTTACTCGCTTAGGACAGAAGAGACCCAGTACTTC	NA	many	TRBV6-6	TRBJ2-5
CASSQDGNVVRNEQFF	TGTGCCAGCAGCCAAGATGGTAATGTGGTGCGGAATGAGCAGTTCTTC	NA	many	TRBV4-2	TRBJ2-1
CASSRKLIGGTDTQYF	TGTGCCAGCAGCCGAAAACTGATCGGCGGCACAGATACGCAGTATTTT	NA	few	TRBV7-9	TRBJ2-3
CASSGGGGYGAFF	TGTGCCAGCAGCGGAGGGGGGGGCTATGGAGCTTTCTTT	NA	many	TRBV6-2/TRBV6-3	TRBJ1-1
CASSFSHRGRGQPQHF	TGTGCCAGCAGCTTCTCCCACAGGGGGCGAGGTCAGCCCCAGCATTTT	TRBD1	NA	TRBV7-9	TRBJ1-5
CASSQGFERNTIYF	TGTGCCAGCAGCCAAGGTTTCGAGCGGAACACCATATATTTT	NA	few	TRBV3-1	TRBJ1-3
CASSLIAADTQYF	TGTGCCAGCAGTTTAATCGCGGCAGATACGCAGTATTTT	NA	many	TRBV12-3/TRBV12-4	TRBJ2-3
CSAKARRPQHF	TGCAGCGCCAAGGCTCGCCGGCCCCAGCATTTT	NA	few	TRBV29-1	TRBJ1-5
CASSLEPGLHNEKLFF	TGTGCCAGCAGCTTAGAACCGGGACTGCACAATGAAAAACTGTTTTTT	NA	NA	TRBV11-2	TRBJ1-4
CSANGIYGYTF	TGCAGTGCTAATGGTATCTATGGCTACACCTTC	NA	few	TRBV20-1	TRBJ1-2
CASSPNRAETEAFF	TGTGCCAGCAGTCCGAACAGGGCGGAGACTGAAGCTTTCTTT	NA	few	TRBV6-2/TRBV6-3	TRBJ1-1
CASMRDTTLNYGYTF	TGTGCCAGTATGAGGGATACCACTCTTAACTATGGCTACACCTTC	NA	many	TRBV19	TRBJ1-2
CASREESTDTQYF	TGTGCCAGCAGGGAGGAAAGCACAGATACGCAGTATTTT	NA	NA	TRBV2	TRBJ2-3
CAIAGTTPYNEQFF	TGTGCCATCGCGGGGACGACCCCCTACAATGAGCAGTTCTTC	NA	few	TRBV11-2	TRBJ2-1
CASSRPSASSYEQYF	TGTGCCAGCAGTCGTCCTAGCGCTAGCTCCTACGAGCAGTACTTC	NA	few	TRBV6-6	TRBJ2-7
CASSDPPGQRAFF	TGTGCCAGCAGTGACCCTCCGGGACAGAGGGCTTTCTTT	TRBD1	few	TRBV6-2/TRBV6-3	TRBJ1-1
CASSLALWDRRETQYF	TGCGCCAGCAGCTTGGCGTTGTGGGACAGAAGAGAGACCCAGTACTTC	TRBD1	many	TRBV5-1	TRBJ2-5
CASSEEWDRANTF	TGTGCCAGCAGTGAAGAGTGGGACAGAGCTAACACCTTC	TRBD1	few	TRBV6-1	TRBJ1-2
CASRTGTGDRELFF	TGCGCCAGCAGGACCGGGACAGGGGACCGGGAGCTGTTTTTT	TRBD1	few	TRBV10-2	TRBJ2-2
CASSPSSGTDTQYF	TGCGCCAGCAGCCCGAGCTCTGGCACAGATACGCAGTATTTT	NA	NA	TRBV5-1	TRBJ2-3
CASSLRRLAGAISTDTQYF	TGTGCCAGCAGCTTAAGGCGGCTAGCGGGGGCCATATCCACAGATACGCAGTATTTT	TRBD2	NA	TRBV7-6	TRBJ2-3
CSARDHGQVNSPLHF	TGCAGTGCTAGAGATCATGGACAGGTCAATTCACCCCTCCACTTT	TRBD1	many	TRBV20-1	TRBJ1-6
CASSRGLQETQYF	TGTGCCAGCTCTCGGGGGCTACAAGAGACCCAGTACTTC	NA	few	TRBV18	TRBJ2-5
CASSHRGQGGQPQHF	TGTGCCAGCAGCCACAGGGGGCAAGGAGGCCAGCCCCAGCATTTT	TRBD1	few	TRBV12-3/TRBV12-4	TRBJ1-5
CASSFTSVNNEQFF	TGTGCCAGCAGTTTTACTAGCGTGAACAATGAGCAGTTCTTC	TRBD2	few	TRBV12-3/TRBV12-4	TRBJ2-1
CASSYRRQGGQPQHF	TGTGCCAGCAGTTACCGAAGACAGGGCGGGCAGCCCCAGCATTTT	TRBD1	few	TRBV6-2/TRBV6-3	TRBJ1-5
CASSLGAGLRPQHF	TGTGCCAGCAGTTTGGGGGCCGGTCTTCGGCCCCAGCATTTT	NA	few	TRBV12-3/TRBV12-4	TRBJ1-5